This T cell receptor (beta chain) was identified in a study of T cells after posttransplantation cyclophosphamide. A marrow graft followed busulfan-fludarabine conditioning, with cyclophosphamide on days +3 and +4. There are many counts of this clone. No antigen is known for it. This CDR3 spans 13 amino acids. The V segment lost 5 bases and the J segment 0 bases; nucleotides outside the gene matches: 3. CDR1 is GTSNPN, CDR2 SVGIG, per germline (reference sequence). Produced via immunoSEQ multiplex PCR; TCRdb's table is partial and in-frame only. The sample is made up of some 10,000 clones, none counted only once. General study findings and limits: Donor-recipient repertoire similarity was low at 1-2 months, rising over year one. Recipient CMV seropositivity and CMV reactivation strongly tracked TRB clonality. Blood and skin or GI T cell repertoires showed limited TRB overlap.

The chain employs TRBV30 and TRBJ1-1; TRBD1 agrees at 7 bases. This receptor was taken from a female patient between 40 and 55 years old who received an allogeneic stem cell transplant from a related donor, was CMV-positive, and had no GVHD. Some T cells may originate from the graft donor. The sample was PBMCs, taken after allogeneic stem cell transplant with posttransplant cyclophosphamide. This chain's CDR3 is CAWGRGMNTEAFF. The DNA of the CDR3 is TGTGCCTGGGGCAGGGGGATGAACACTGAAGCTTTCTTT.